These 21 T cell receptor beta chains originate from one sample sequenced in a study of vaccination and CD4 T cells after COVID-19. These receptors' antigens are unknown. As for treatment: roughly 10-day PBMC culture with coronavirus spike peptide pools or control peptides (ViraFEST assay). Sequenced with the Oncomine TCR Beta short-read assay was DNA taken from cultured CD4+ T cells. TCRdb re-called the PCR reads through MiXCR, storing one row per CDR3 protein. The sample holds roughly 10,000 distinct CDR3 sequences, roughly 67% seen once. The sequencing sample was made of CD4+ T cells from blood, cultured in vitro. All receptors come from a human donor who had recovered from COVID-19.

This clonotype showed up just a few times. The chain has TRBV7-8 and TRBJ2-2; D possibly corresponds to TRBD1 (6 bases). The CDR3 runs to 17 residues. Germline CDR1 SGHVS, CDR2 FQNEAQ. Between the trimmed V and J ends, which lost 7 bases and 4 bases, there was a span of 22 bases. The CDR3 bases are TGTGCCAGCAACCAAAATTCCGCGCAGGGGCGCACCGGGGAGCTGTTTTTT. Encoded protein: CASNQNSAQGRTGELFF.

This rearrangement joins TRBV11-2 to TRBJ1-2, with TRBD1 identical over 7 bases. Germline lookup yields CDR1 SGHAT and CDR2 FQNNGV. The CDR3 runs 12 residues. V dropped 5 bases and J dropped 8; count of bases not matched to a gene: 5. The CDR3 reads CASSPGDRGYTF. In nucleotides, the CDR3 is TGTGCCAGCAGCCCGGGGGACAGAGGCTACACCTTC.

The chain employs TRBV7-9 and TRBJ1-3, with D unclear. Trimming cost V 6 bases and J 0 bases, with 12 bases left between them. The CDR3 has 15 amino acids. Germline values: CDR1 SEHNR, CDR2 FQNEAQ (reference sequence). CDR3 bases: TGTGCCAGCAGTCTGGACTGGGACTCTGGAAACACCATATATTTT. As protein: CASSLDWDSGNTIYF.

The CDR3 here is CASSGLYSPLHF. The CDR3 nucleotides are TGTGCCAGCAGTGGTCTTTATTCACCCCTCCACTTT. V is TRBV6-1 and J is TRBJ1-6; D uncertain. Trimming shortened V by 4 bases and J by 8 bases, and 6 bases separated the two germline ends. Germline V CDR1 and CDR2: MNHNS, SASEGT. The CDR3 totals 12 residues.

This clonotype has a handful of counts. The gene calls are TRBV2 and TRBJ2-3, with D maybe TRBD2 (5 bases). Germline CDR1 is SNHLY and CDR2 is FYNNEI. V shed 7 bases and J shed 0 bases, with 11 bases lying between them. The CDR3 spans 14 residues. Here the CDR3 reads CASKEQRSTDTQYF. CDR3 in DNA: TGTGCCAGCAAGGAGCAGCGGAGCACAGATACGCAGTATTTT.

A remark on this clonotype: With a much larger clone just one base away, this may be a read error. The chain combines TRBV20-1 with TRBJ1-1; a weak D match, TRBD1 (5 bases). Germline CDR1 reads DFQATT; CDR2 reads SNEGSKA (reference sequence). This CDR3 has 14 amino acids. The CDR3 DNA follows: TGCTGTGCCTTGGTCGGGGCTATGAACACTGAAGCTTTCTTT. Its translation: CCALVGAMNTEAFF.

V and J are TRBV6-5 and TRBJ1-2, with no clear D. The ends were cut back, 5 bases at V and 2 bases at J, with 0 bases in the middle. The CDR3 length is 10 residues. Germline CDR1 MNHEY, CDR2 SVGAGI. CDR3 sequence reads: CASSNYGYTF. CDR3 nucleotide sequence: TGTGCCAGCAGTAACTATGGCTACACCTTC.

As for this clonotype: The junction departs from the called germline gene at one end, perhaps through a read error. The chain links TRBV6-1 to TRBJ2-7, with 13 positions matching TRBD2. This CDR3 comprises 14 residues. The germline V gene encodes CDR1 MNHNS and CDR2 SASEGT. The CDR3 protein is CASGPGLAGVQLNF. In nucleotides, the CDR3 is TGTGCCAGCGGTCCCGGACTAGCGGGGGTCCAACTAAACTTC.

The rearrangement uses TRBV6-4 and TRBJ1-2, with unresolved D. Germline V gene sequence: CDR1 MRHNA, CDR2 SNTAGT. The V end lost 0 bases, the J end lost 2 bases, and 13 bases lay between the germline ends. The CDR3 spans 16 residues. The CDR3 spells CASSDSILRENYGYTF. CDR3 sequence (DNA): TGTGCCAGCAGTGACTCGATATTGAGGGAAAACTATGGCTACACCTTC.

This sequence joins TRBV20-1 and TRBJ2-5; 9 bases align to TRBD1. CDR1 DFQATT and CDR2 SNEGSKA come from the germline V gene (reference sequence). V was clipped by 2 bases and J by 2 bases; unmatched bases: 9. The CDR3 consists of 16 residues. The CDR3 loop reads CSARPLGTGHQETQYF. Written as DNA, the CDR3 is TGCAGTGCTAGACCCCTCGGGACAGGGCATCAAGAGACCCAGTACTTC.

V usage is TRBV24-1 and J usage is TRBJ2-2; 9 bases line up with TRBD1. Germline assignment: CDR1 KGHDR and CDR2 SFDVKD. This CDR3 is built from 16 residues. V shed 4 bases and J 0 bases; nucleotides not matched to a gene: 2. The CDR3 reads CATSDRTGANTGELFF. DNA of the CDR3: TGTGCCACCAGTGACCGGACAGGGGCGAACACCGGGGAGCTGTTTTTT.

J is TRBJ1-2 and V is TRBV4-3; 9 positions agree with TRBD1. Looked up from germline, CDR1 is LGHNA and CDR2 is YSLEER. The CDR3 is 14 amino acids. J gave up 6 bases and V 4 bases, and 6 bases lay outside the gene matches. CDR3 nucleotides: TGCGCCAGCAGCCCGTCGGGACAGGGAGATGGCTACACCTTC. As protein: CASSPSGQGDGYTF.

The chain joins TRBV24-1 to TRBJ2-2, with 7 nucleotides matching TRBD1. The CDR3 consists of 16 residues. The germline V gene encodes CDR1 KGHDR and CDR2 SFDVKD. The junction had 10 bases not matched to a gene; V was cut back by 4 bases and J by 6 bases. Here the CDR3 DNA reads TGTGCCACCAGTGACCCAAGTCAAGGGGGCCCCGGGGAGCTGTTTTTT. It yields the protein CATSDPSQGGPGELFF.

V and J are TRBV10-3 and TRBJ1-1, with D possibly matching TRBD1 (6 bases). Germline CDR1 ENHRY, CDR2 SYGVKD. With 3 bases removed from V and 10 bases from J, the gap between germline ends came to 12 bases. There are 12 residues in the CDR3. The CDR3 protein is CAISDAGGAAFF. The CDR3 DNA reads TGTGCCATCAGTGATGCCGGGGGCGCAGCTTTCTTT.

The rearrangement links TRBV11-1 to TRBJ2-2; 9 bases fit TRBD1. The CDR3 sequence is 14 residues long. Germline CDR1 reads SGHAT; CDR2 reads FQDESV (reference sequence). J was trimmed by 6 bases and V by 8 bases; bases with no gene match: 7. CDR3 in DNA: TGTGCCAGCGGTCGGAACAGGGGGCCCGGGGAGCTGTTTTTT. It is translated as CASGRNRGPGELFF.

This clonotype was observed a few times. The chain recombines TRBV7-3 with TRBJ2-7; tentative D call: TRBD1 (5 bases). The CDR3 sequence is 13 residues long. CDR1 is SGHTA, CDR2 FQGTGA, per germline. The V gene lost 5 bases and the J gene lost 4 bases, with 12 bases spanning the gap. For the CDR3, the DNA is TGTGCCAGCAGCCGTGATGCAGGGTACGAGCAGTACTTC. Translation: CASSRDAGYEQYF.

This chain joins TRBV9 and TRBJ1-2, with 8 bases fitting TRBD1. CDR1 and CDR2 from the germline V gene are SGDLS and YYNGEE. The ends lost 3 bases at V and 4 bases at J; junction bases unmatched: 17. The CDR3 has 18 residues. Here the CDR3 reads CASSAQLRTGLDLYGYTF. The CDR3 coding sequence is TGTGCCAGCAGCGCCCAATTGAGGACAGGGCTTGATCTCTATGGCTACACCTTC.

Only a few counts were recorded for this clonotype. The DNA for the CDR3 is TGTGCCAGCAGCTTGGTCAACTATGGCTACACCTTC. It yields the protein CASSLVNYGYTF. The chain couples TRBV7-2 to TRBJ1-2; D unclear. Deletions cut 3 bases from V and 2 bases from J, with 4 bases between. This CDR3 spans 12 amino acids. The germline V gene has CDR1 SGHTA and CDR2 FQGNSA.

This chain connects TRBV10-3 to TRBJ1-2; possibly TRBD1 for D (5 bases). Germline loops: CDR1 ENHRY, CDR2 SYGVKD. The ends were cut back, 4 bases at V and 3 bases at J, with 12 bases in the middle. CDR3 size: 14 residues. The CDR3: CAISGSGDDYGYTF. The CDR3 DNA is TGTGCCATCAGTGGATCTGGGGACGACTATGGCTACACCTTC.

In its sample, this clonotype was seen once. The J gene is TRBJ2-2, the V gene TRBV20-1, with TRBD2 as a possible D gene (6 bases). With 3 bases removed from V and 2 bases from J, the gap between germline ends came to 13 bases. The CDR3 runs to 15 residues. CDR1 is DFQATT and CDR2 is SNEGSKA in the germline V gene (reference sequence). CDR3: CSASGLPENTGELFF. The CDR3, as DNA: TGCAGTGCTAGTGGACTACCAGAAAACACCGGGGAGCTGTTTTTT.

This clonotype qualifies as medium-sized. DNA for the CDR3: TGTGCCAGCTCACCTTTAGGAGGGTGGGACAATGAGCAGTTCTTC. Translation gives CASSPLGGWDNEQFF. V usage is TRBV18 and J usage is TRBJ2-1; maybe TRBD2 (6 bases). The V gene's germline CDR1 is KGHSH and CDR2 LQKENI. V lost 3 bases, J lost 5 bases, and 14 bases lay in between. This CDR3 spans 15 amino acids.